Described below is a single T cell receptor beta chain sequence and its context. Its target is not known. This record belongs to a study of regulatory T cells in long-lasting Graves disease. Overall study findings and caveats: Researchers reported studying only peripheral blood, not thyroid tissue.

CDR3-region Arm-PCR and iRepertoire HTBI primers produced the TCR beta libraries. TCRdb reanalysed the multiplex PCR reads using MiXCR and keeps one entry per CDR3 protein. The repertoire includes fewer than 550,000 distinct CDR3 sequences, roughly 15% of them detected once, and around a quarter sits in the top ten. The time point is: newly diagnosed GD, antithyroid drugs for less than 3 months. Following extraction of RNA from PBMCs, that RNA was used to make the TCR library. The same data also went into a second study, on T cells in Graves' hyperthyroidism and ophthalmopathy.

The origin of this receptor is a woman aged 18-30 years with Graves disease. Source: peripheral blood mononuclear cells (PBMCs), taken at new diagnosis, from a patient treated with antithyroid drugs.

The chain's CDR3 is CASILAGTNYGYTF. The CDR3 DNA is TGTGCCAGCATCCTAGCGGGAACTAACTATGGCTACACCTTC. V gene TRBV12-3 or TRBV12-4 combines with J gene TRBJ1-2; no definite D call. This CDR3 has 14 residues. V was trimmed by 7 bases and J by 0 bases, leaving 12 bases between them.